This T cell receptor (beta chain) stems from a study of cytomegalovirus exposure and HLA in healthy donors. Study-level information: Later, an analysis reported that the 100 to 150 validation repertoires had used the same platform as the roughly 700 first-cohort repertoires.

Clones were read by immunoSEQ multiplex PCR, and TCRdb kept only the in-frame ones, dropping some. The repertoire holds about 70,000 clones, with approximately 95% as singletons. CDR1 is MNHEY and CDR2 is SMNVEV in the germline V gene (reference sequence). The CDR3 is 15 residues long. Trimming removed 8 bases from V and 0 bases from J; junction bases left unmatched: 3. Sequencing was carried out using PBMCs. The clonotype was recovered from a man aged 18 to 30 in good health and CMV-seropositive. The chain joins TRBV27 to TRBJ2-6; 8 positions agree with TRBD1. In nucleotides, the CDR3 is TGTGCCAGCGCGGACAGGGACTCTGGGGCCAACGTCCTGACTTTC. Translation: CASADRDSGANVLTF.